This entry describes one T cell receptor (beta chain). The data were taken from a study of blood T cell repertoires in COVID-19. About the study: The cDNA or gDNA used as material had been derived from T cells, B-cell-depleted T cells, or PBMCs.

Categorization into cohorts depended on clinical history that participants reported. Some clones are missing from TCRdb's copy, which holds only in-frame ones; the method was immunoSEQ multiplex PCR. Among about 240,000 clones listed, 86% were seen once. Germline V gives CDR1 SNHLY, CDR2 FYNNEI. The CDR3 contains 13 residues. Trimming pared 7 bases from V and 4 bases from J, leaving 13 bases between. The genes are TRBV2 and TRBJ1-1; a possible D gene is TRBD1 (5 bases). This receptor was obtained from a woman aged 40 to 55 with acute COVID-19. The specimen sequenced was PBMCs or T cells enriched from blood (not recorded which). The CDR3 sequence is CASTQQARTEAFF. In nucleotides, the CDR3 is TGTGCCAGCACCCAACAGGCGCGCACTGAAGCTTTCTTT.